Detailed here is one T cell receptor (beta chain). The target antigen is unknown. The record originates from a study of cytomegalovirus exposure and HLA in healthy donors. Study results and limitations: In a later analysis, HLA-associated beta chains showed higher expansion and lower generation probabilities than comparable chains. Rare sequences made up most TCRs, while some public TCRs were found in many donors. Another analysis was done later, and it associated roughly 15,000 TCR beta sequences with HLA alleles at 0.05 false discovery rate.

PCR used 60 Vbeta primers and 13 Jbeta primers. Authors' methods: Later work found tens of millions of unique TCR beta chains, with 9.5 million to 12 million shared. Sequencing was performed with immunoSEQ multiplex PCR; in TCRdb, only in-frame clones are kept and a portion is missing. For V, J and clone size, that table is used; D and trimming come from the DNA. The repertoire consists of 95,000 to 150,000 clones, with 65% to 80% occurring once and the leading ten covering 30%. The sample consisted of PBMCs. The source is a man in his 60s in good health and CMV-seropositive.

This CDR3 is CASSQLGGGKNIQYF. The CDR3 region has the DNA TGTGCCAGCAGTCAACTCGGGGGAGGCAAAAACATTCAGTACTTC. The chain recombines TRBV6-5 with TRBJ2-4; possible D gene TRBD2, 6 bases. CDR3 length: 15 amino acids. Germline V gives CDR1 MNHEY, CDR2 SVGAGI. V lost 5 bases and J lost 3, with 14 bases in between.